This T cell receptor (beta chain) was profiled in a study of lymphopenia after photon versus proton radiotherapy. The trim removed 6 bases at V and 3 bases at J, leaving 7 bases unmatched. CDR3 length: 16 residues. Germline CDR1 is MGHRA and CDR2 is YSYEKL. The method was immunoSEQ multiplex PCR; TCRdb's version includes in-frame clones alone and lacks a portion of them. The table has 75,000 or so clones, around 82% seen once. The count of this clone is one. The clonotype was recovered from a man aged 55 to 70 with pancreatic cancer. The sequenced sample was peripheral blood, obtained from a patient treated with proton-based radiotherapy. The V gene is TRBV4-1, the J gene TRBJ2-1, with 11 positions matching TRBD2. Written as DNA, the CDR3 is TGCGCCAGCAGAATGGGACTAGCGGACCACTACAATGAGCAGTTCTTC. Translation gives CASRMGLADHYNEQFF.